What follows are 25 T cell receptor beta chains derived from one specimen sequenced in a study of PD-1 blockade in classical Hodgkin lymphoma. Time point here: cycle 4 day 1 (C4D1), after around six weeks of nivolumab. Every patient experienced relapse after autologous stem cell transplantation, and brentuximab vedotin exposure varied. Sequencing used immunoSEQ multiplex PCR; TCRdb keeps in-frame clones, though not all of them. The data contain roughly 94,000 clones, under 95% of them seen just once; the ten biggest clones take up just under 2%. This sample comprised peripheral blood mononuclear cells (PBMCs), obtained before the fourth cycle of nivolumab. These receptors were collected from a human donor with classical Hodgkin lymphoma.

The CDR3: CASSVGQGPYGYTF. As DNA, the CDR3 is TGTGCCAGCAGTGTAGGACAGGGTCCCTATGGCTACACCTTC. The genes are TRBV6-1 and TRBJ1-2; 8 bases match TRBD1. Germline assignment: CDR1 MNHNS and CDR2 SASEGT. Unmatched junction bases numbered 5, after V lost 4 bases and J lost 4 bases. CDR3 length equals 14 residues.

J is TRBJ1-2 and V is TRBV19; 12 nucleotides agree with TRBD1. Germline V gene data show CDR1 as LNHDA and CDR2 as SQIVND (reference sequence). After removal of 6 bases from V and 4 bases from J, the junction contained 3 bases not matched to a gene. This CDR3 contains 14 residues. The CDR3 reads CASRRDRGPYGYTF. As DNA, the CDR3 is TGTGCCAGTAGGAGGGACAGGGGGCCCTATGGCTACACCTTC. The variable domain in full, completed from reference TRBV19 and TRBJ1-2, reads DGGITQSPKYLFRKEGQNVTLSCEQNLNHDAMYWYRQDPGQGLRLIYYSQIVNDFQKGDIAEGYSVSREKKESFPLTVTSAQKNPTAFYLCASRRDRGPYGYTFGSGTRLTVV.

This clone has only one observation. This chain connects TRBV9 to TRBJ1-1, with 7 bases lining up with TRBD1. J was trimmed by 2 bases and V by 0 bases; bases with no gene match: 4. The CDR3 is 15 residues long. CDR1 is SGDLS and CDR2 is YYNGEE in the germline V gene. The CDR3: CASSVEHRGNTEAFF. The CDR3 DNA is TGTGCCAGCAGCGTAGAGCACAGGGGAAACACTGAAGCTTTCTTT.

The rearrangement uses TRBV5-1 and TRBJ1-2; the D is unclear. The germline V gene encodes CDR1 SGHRS and CDR2 YFSETQ. The V end was cut by 0 bases, the J end by 2 bases, with 5 bases between. The CDR3 consists of 13 residues. The DNA of the CDR3 is TGCGCCAGCAGCTTGGGGCGGAACTATGGCTACACCTTC. It is translated as CASSLGRNYGYTF.

The rearrangement uses TRBV5-6 and TRBJ2-4; 9 bases agree with TRBD2. The CDR3 contains 19 residues. Germline assignment: CDR1 SGHDT and CDR2 YYEEEE. V shed 0 bases, J shed 0 bases, and the junction held 10 bases outside the gene matches. CDR3 bases: TGTGCCAGCAGCTTGGTCACGGGGACTAGCCCTTTAGCCAAAAACATTCAGTACTTC. Translated: CASSLVTGTSPLAKNIQYF.

The rearrangement links TRBV20-1 to TRBJ2-1; D unresolved. Per germline, CDR1 DFQATT and CDR2 SNEGSKA (reference sequence). V gave up 4 bases and J gave up 3 bases, with 4 bases separating them. The CDR3 contains 11 residues. The CDR3 loop is CSAILYNEQFF. CDR3 DNA: TGCAGTGCTATACTCTACAATGAGCAGTTCTTC.

The V gene is TRBV29-1, the J gene TRBJ2-1; the D gene is possibly TRBD2 (6 bases). The CDR3 extends over 13 amino acids. Trimming took 6 bases from V and 0 from J, leaving 9 bases between them. The germline CDR1 and CDR2 sequences are SQVTM and ANQGSEA. The chain's CDR3 is CSVGGGSYNEQFF. The DNA for the CDR3 is TGCAGCGTCGGGGGAGGCTCCTACAATGAGCAGTTCTTC.

The chain employs TRBV5-8 and TRBJ2-3; D possibly corresponds to TRBD1 (6 bases). This CDR3 is built from 17 residues. V was pared by 4 bases and J by 3 bases, with 21 bases between. Looked up from germline, CDR1 is SGHTS and CDR2 is YDEGEE. The CDR3 nucleotides read TGTGCCAGCAGCCAAGAACAGGGTTTTGGCTTTACAGATACGCAGTATTTT. Its translation: CASSQEQGFGFTDTQYF. The entire variable domain, with the rest obtained from reference TRBV5-8 and TRBJ2-3, is as follows: EAGVTQSPTHLIKTRGQQATLRCSPISGHTSVYWYQQALGLGLQFLLWYDEGEERNRGNFPPRFSGRQFPNYSSELNVNALELEDSALYLCASSQEQGFGFTDTQYFGPGTRLTVL.

J is TRBJ2-5 and V is TRBV7-9; D is possibly TRBD2 (6 bases). The CDR3 loop spans 13 amino acids. Germline V gene data show CDR1 as SEHNR and CDR2 as FQNEAQ (reference sequence). Deletions cut 1 base from V and 5 bases from J, with 8 bases between. The CDR3 is CASSLGGGETQYF. The CDR3 bases are TGTGCCAGCAGCTTAGGTGGAGGGGAGACCCAGTACTTC.

The chain recombines TRBV30 with TRBJ2-1; the match to TRBD2 covers 11 bases. Trimming cost V 3 bases and J 4 bases; bases outside gene matches: 5. CDR1 is GTSNPN and CDR2 is SVGIG in the germline V gene (reference sequence). The CDR3 runs to 15 residues. This CDR3 is CAWRTGLAVYNEQFF. CDR3 nucleotide sequence: TGTGCCTGGAGAACGGGACTAGCGGTTTACAATGAGCAGTTCTTC.

The CDR3 DNA follows: TGTGCCAGCAGCCGGGACAGGGGTCAGGAGCAGTACTTC. This encodes CASSRDRGQEQYF. The J gene is TRBJ2-7, the V gene TRBV5-4; 10 bases match TRBD1. Germline lookup yields CDR1 SGHNT and CDR2 YYREEE (reference sequence). The junction had 5 bases not matched to a gene; V was cut back by 4 bases and J by 7 bases. The length of the CDR3 is 13 residues. Drawing the rest from reference TRBV5-4 and TRBJ2-7, the complete variable domain is ETGVTQSPTHLIKTRGQQVTLRCSSQSGHNTVSWYQQALGQGPQFIFQYYREEENGRGNFPPRFSGLQFPNYSSELNVNALELDDSALYLCASSRDRGQEQYFGPGTRLTVT.

This chain uses TRBV27 with TRBJ2-3, with TRBD2 as a possible D gene (6 bases). The germline gives CDR1 MNHEY, CDR2 SMNVEV (reference sequence). CDR3 length: 15 amino acids. V was clipped by 5 bases and J by 6 bases, with 18 bases between them. The chain's CDR3 is CASSPRGRVFDTQYF. The DNA of the CDR3 is TGTGCCAGCAGTCCGCGGGGCAGGGTTTTCGATACGCAGTATTTT.

The rearrangement uses TRBV6-1 and TRBJ1-2; D not certain. This CDR3 comprises 12 residues. The germline CDR1 and CDR2 sequences are MNHNS and SASEGT. Between the trimmed V and J ends, which lost 3 bases and 4 bases, there was a span of 6 bases. The CDR3 here is CASSEVIYGYTF. Here the CDR3 DNA reads TGTGCCAGCAGTGAGGTCATCTATGGCTACACCTTC.

In DNA, the CDR3 is TGTGCCAGCAGTTTATGGGAGGCCGGGGAGCTGTTTTTT. Encoded protein: CASSLWEAGELFF. The chain is built from TRBV27 and TRBJ2-2; perhaps TRBD2 as D (6 bases). The CDR3 has 13 amino acids. Per germline, CDR1 MNHEY and CDR2 SMNVEV (reference sequence). V was clipped by 1 base and J by 6 bases, with 6 bases between them.

The chain employs TRBV27 and TRBJ2-3; 7 bases agree with TRBD1. CDR3 size: 15 residues. Germline V gene lookup returns CDR1 MNHEY and CDR2 SMNVEV (reference sequence). V was clipped by 5 bases and J by 4 bases; unmatched bases: 9. The CDR3 region is CASSVRGQGADTQYF. CDR3 nucleotides: TGTGCCAGCAGTGTAAGGGGGCAGGGAGCAGATACGCAGTATTTT.

The chain employs TRBV9 and TRBJ2-3, with TRBD2 matching over 10 bases. V lost 3 bases and J lost 1; bases outside the gene matches: 11. The germline V gene has CDR1 SGDLS and CDR2 YYNGEE. The CDR3 runs to 18 residues. The CDR3 region has the DNA TGTGCCAGCAGCGAAGTGCTAGCGGGAGTTGTTGGCACAGATACGCAGTATTTT. Its protein is CASSEVLAGVVGTDTQYF.

The chain recombines TRBV28 with TRBJ2-1; TRBD2 agrees at 15 bases. The CDR3 runs 15 residues. Germline V gene lookup returns CDR1 MDHEN and CDR2 SYDVKM. The trim removed 9 bases at V and 7 bases at J, leaving 7 bases unmatched. The CDR3 protein is CARDCGTSGRNEQFF. In nucleotides, the CDR3 is TGTGCCAGGGATTGCGGGACTAGCGGGAGGAATGAGCAGTTCTTC.

The V gene is TRBV28, the J gene TRBJ2-7, with 8 bases identical to TRBD1. V shed 9 bases and J 3 bases; nucleotides not matched to a gene: 10. Germline V lookup: CDR1 MDHEN, CDR2 SYDVKM. This CDR3 region has 14 residues. The CDR3 spells CASGTGSSYYEQYF. The CDR3 DNA sequence: TGTGCCAGTGGGACAGGTTCCTCCTACTACGAGCAGTACTTC.

The chain recombines TRBV15 with TRBJ1-5, with TRBD1 as a possible D gene (5 bases). CDR1 LNHNV and CDR2 YYDKDF come from the germline V gene (reference sequence). Trimming cost V 0 bases and J 2 bases, with 11 bases left between them. The CDR3 contains 16 residues. CDR3 residues: CATSRDRSGGNQPQHF. The CDR3 region has the DNA TGTGCCACCAGCAGAGATCGGTCGGGGGGCAATCAGCCCCAGCATTTT. Combining the CDR3 with reference TRBV15 and TRBJ1-5 gives the whole variable domain DAMVIQNPRYQVTQFGKPVTLSCSQTLNHNVMYWYQQKSSQAPKLLFHYYDKDFNNEADTPDNFQSRRPNTSFCFLDIRSPGLGDTAMYLCATSRDRSGGNQPQHFGDGTRLSIL.

The V call is TRBV6-5, the J call TRBJ1-2; 12 nucleotides agree with TRBD1. Germline V gene sequence: CDR1 MNHEY, CDR2 SVGAGI. V trimming: 10 bases; J trimming: 5 bases; junction bases outside the gene matches: 5. CDR3 size: 13 residues. The CDR3 DNA is TGTGCCACCCGGGACAGGGGGCCGTATGGCTACACCTTC. Translated, it gives CATRDRGPYGYTF.

The gene calls are TRBV5-1 and TRBJ2-3; 7 nucleotides match TRBD1. After removal of 4 bases from V and 2 bases from J, the junction contained 4 bases not matched to a gene. The V gene's germline CDR1 is SGHRS and CDR2 YFSETQ. The CDR3 length is 14 residues. Here the CDR3 DNA reads TGCGCCAGCAGCCCACAGGGGACCACAGATACGCAGTATTTT. It specifies CASSPQGTTDTQYF.

V and J are TRBV28 and TRBJ2-3; D ambiguous. The germline CDR1 and CDR2 sequences are MDHEN and SYDVKM. Trimming stripped 8 bases from V and 0 bases from J, with 9 bases between. The CDR3 length is 13 residues. This CDR3 reads CASGKGSTDTQYF. Written as DNA, the CDR3 is TGTGCCAGCGGCAAGGGAAGCACAGATACGCAGTATTTT.

To note about this clone: The same CDR3 also results from other DNA sequences found in this sample. The chain joins TRBV4-2 to TRBJ2-7; D gene uncertain. The CDR3 runs to 17 residues. Trimming pared 1 base from V and 0 bases from J, leaving 16 bases between. Germline lookup yields CDR1 LGHNA and CDR2 YNFKEQ. DNA of the CDR3: TGTGCCAGCAGCCAAGGTTTATTAGGTCTTGGCTCCTACGAGCAGTACTTC. Amino acid sequence: CASSQGLLGLGSYEQYF.

The V and J genes are TRBV6-5 and TRBJ1-3, with a possible D match to TRBD1 (6 bases). Germline CDR1 MNHEY, CDR2 SVGAGI. This CDR3 comprises 14 residues. Trimming removed 4 bases at V and 4 bases at J, with 11 bases between. CDR3 region: CASSSQGGGNTIYF. The CDR3 DNA sequence: TGTGCCAGCAGTTCACAGGGTGGGGGAAACACCATATATTTT.

This chain joins TRBV6-1 and TRBJ2-1; a possible D gene is TRBD1 (6 bases). The CDR3 has 16 residues. Germline V gene data show CDR1 as MNHNS and CDR2 as SASEGT. V was cut by 0 bases and J by 6 bases, with 15 bases left in between. CDR3 residues: CASSEAYRDNGNEQFF. CDR3 coding DNA: TGTGCCAGCAGTGAAGCTTACAGGGATAACGGCAATGAGCAGTTCTTC.